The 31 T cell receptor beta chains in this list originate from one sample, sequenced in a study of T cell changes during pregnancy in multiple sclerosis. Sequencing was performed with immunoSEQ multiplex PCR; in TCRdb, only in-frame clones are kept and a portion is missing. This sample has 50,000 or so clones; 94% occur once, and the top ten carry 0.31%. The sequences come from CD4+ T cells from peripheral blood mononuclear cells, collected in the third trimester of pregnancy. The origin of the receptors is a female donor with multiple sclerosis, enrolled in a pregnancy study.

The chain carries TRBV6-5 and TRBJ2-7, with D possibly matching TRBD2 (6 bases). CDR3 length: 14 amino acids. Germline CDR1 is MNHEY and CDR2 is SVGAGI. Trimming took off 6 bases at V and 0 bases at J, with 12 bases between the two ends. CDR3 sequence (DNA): TGTGCCAGCAGAAGGGACTTCAGCTCCTACGAGCAGTACTTC. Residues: CASRRDFSSYEQYF.

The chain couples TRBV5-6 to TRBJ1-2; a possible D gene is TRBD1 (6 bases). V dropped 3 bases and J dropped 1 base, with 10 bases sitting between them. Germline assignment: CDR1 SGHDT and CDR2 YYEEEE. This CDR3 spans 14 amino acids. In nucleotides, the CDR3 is TGTGCCAGCAGCTGGGACACCCATAACTATGGCTACACCTTC. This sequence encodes CASSWDTHNYGYTF.

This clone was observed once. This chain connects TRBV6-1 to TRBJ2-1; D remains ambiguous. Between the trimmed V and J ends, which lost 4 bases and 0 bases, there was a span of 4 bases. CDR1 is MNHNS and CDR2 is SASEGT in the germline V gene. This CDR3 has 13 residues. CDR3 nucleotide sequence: TGTGCCAGCAGTGCGAGCTCCTACAATGAGCAGTTCTTC. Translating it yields CASSASSYNEQFF.

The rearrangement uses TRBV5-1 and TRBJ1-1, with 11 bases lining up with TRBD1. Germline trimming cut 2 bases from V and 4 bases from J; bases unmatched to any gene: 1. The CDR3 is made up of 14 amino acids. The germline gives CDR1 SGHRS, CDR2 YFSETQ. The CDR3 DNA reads TGCGCCAGCAGCTTTGGGACAGGGGGCACTGAAGCTTTCTTT. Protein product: CASSFGTGGTEAFF.

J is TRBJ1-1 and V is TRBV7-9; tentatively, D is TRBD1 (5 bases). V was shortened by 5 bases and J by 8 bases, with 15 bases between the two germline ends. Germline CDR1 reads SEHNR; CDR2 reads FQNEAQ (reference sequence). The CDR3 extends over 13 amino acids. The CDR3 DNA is TGTGCCAGCAGCCTCTTGGGGCCCAAAGAAGCTTTCTTT. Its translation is CASSLLGPKEAFF.

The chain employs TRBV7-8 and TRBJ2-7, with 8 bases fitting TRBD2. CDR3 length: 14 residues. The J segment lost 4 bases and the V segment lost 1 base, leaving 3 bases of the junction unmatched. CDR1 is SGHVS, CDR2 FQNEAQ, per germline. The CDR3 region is CASSLGGTRYEQYF. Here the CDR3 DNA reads TGTGCCAGCAGCTTAGGAGGGACTAGGTACGAGCAGTACTTC.

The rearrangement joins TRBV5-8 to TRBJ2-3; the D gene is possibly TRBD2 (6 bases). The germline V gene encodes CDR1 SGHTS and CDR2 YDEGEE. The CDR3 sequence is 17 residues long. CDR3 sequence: CATARSRDSRSTDTQYF. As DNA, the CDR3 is TGTGCTACAGCACGTTCTCGGGACTCCAGGTCCACAGATACGCAGTATTTT.

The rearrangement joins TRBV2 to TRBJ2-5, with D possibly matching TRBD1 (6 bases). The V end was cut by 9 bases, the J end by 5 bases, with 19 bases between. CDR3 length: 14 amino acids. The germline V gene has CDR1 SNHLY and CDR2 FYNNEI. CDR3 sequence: CASAPGRGGETQYF. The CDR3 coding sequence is TGTGCCAGTGCCCCGGGCAGGGGCGGTGAGACCCAGTACTTC.

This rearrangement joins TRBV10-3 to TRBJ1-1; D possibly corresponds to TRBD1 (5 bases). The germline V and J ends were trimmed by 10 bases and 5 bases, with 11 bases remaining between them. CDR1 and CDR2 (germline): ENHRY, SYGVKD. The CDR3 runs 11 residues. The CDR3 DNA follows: TGTGCCACCGGGGGAGAGACTGAAGCTTTCTTT. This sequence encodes CATGGETEAFF.

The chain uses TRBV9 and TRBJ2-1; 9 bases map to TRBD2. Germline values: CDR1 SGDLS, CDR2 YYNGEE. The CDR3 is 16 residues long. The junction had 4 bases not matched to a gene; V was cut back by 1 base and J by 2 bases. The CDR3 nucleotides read TGTGCCAGCAGCGTAAGCGGGGGGTCTACCTACAATGAGCAGTTCTTC. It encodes CASSVSGGSTYNEQFF.

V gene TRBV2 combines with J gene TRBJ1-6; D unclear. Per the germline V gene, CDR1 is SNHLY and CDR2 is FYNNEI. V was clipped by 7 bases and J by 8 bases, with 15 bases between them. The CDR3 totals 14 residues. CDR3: CASTGLGLDSPLHF. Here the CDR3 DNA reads TGTGCCAGCACGGGGTTGGGTCTAGATTCACCCCTCCACTTT. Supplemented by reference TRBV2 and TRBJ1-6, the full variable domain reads EPEVTQTPSHQVTQMGQEVILRCVPISNHLYFYWYRQILGQKVEFLVSFYNNEISEKSEIFDDQFSVERPDGSNFTLKIRSTKLEDSAMYFCASTGLGLDSPLHFGNGTRLTVT.

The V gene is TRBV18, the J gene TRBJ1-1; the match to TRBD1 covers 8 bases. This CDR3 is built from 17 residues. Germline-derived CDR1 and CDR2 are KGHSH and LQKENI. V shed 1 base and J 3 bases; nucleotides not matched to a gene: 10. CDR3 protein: CASSPLPQGARDTEAFF. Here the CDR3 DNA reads TGTGCCAGCTCACCACTCCCCCAGGGGGCGCGGGACACTGAAGCTTTCTTT. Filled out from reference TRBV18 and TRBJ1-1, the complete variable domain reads NAGVMQNPRHLVRRRGQEARLRCSPMKGHSHVYWYRQLPEEGLKFMVYLQKENIIDESGMPKERFSAEFPKEGPSILRIQQVVRGDSAAYFCASSPLPQGARDTEAFFGQGTRLTVV.

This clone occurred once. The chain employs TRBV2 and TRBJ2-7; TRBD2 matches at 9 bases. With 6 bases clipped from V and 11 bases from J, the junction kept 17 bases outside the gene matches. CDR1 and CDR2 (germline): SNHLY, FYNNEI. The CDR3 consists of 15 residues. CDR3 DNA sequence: TGTGCCAGCAGGCCTACGGGACTAGCAGAATCGGGGGAGTACTTC. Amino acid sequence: CASRPTGLAESGEYF.

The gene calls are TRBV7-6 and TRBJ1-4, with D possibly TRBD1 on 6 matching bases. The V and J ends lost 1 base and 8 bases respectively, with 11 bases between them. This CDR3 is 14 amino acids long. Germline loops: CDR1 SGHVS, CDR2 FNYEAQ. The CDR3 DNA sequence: TGTGCCAGCAGCTTAGGGACAGCCGTCGAAAAACTGTTTTTT. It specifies CASSLGTAVEKLFF.

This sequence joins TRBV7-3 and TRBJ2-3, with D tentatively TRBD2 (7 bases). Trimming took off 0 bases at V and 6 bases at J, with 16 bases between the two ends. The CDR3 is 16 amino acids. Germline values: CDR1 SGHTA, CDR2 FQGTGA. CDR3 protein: CASSLTGGAQTDTQYF. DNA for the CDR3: TGTGCCAGCAGCTTAACGGGGGGGGCCCAGACCGATACGCAGTATTTT.

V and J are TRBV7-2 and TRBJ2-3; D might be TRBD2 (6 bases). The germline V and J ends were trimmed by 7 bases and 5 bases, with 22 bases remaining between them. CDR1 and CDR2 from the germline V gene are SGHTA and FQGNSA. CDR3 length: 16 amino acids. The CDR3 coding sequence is TGTGCCAGCACTCGGACCGGGACTCCTTCCCTAGATACGCAGTATTTT. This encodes CASTRTGTPSLDTQYF.

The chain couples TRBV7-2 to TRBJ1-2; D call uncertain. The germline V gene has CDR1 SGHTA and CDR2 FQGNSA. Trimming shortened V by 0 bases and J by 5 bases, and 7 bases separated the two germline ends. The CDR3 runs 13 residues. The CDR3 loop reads CASSLASSYGYTF. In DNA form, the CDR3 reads TGTGCCAGCAGCTTAGCATCTTCTTATGGCTACACCTTC.

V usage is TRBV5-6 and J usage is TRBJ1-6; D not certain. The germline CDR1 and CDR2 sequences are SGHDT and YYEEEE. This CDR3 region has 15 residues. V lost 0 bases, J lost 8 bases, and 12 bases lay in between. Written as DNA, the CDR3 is TGTGCCAGCAGCTTGGTTGCGATAAATGATTCACCCCTCCACTTT. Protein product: CASSLVAINDSPLHF.

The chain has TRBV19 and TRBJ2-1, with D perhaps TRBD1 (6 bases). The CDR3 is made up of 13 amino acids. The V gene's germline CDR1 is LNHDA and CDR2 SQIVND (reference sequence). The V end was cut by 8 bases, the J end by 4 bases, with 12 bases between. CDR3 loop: CASYGDNYNEQFF. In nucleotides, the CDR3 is TGTGCCAGTTATGGGGACAATTACAATGAGCAGTTCTTC.

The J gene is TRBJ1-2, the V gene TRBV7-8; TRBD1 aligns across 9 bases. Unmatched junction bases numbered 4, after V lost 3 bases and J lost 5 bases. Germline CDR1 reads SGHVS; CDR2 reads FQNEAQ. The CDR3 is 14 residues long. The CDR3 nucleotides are TGTGCCAGCAGCTTGGGACAGGGAAGGTATGGCTACACCTTC. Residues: CASSLGQGRYGYTF.

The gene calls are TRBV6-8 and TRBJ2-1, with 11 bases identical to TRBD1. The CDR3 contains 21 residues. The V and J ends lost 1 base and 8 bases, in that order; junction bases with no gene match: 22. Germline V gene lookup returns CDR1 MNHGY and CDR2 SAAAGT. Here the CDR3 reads CASSYFRDRGAVERGPYEQFF. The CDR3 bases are TGTGCCAGCAGTTACTTCCGGGACAGGGGGGCGGTGGAGCGCGGTCCGTATGAGCAGTTCTTC.

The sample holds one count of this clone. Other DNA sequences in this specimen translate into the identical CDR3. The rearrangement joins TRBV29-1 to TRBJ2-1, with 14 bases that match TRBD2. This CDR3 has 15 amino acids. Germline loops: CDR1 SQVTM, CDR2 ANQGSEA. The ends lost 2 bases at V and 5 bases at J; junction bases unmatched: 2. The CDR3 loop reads CSVERTSGRNNEQFF. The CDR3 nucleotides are TGCAGCGTTGAACGGACTAGCGGGAGGAACAATGAGCAGTTCTTC.

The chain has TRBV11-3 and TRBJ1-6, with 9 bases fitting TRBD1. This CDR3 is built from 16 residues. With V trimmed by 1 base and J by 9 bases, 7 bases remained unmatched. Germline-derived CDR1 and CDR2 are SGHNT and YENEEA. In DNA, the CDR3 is TGTGCCAGCAGCTTAGGAGGGGGACAGGGAGGTTCACCCCTCCACTTT. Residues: CASSLGGGQGGSPLHF.

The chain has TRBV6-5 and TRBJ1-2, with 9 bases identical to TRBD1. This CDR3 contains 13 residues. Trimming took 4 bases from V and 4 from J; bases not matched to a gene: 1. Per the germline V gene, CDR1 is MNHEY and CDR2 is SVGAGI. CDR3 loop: CASSSDRGYGYTF. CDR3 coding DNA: TGTGCCAGCAGTTCGGACAGGGGCTATGGCTACACCTTC.

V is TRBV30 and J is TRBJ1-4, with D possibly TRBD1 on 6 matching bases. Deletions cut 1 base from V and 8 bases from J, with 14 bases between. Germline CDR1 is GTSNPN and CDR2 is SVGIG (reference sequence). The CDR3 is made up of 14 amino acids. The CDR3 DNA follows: TGTGCCTGGAGTGGGGGGCACATCGGCGAAAAACTGTTTTTT. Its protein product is CAWSGGHIGEKLFF.

CDR3 nucleotide sequence: TGTGCCAGTAGTTGGCTTAGCGGGACGAACTACAATGAGCAGTTCTTC. Translated: CASSWLSGTNYNEQFF. V usage is TRBV19 and J usage is TRBJ2-1, with 8 bases lining up with TRBD2. The J segment lost 3 bases and the V segment lost 5 bases, leaving 9 bases of the junction unmatched. Germline V lookup: CDR1 LNHDA, CDR2 SQIVND (reference sequence). The CDR3 length is 16 residues. The full variable domain, with the rest looked up from reference TRBV19 and TRBJ2-1, is DGGITQSPKYLFRKEGQNVTLSCEQNLNHDAMYWYRQDPGQGLRLIYYSQIVNDFQKGDIAEGYSVSREKKESFPLTVTSAQKNPTAFYLCASSWLSGTNYNEQFFGPGTRLTVL.

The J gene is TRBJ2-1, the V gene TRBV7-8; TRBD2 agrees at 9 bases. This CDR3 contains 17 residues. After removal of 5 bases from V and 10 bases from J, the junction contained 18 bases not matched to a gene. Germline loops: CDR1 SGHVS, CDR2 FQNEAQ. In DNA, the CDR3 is TGTGCCAGCAGCCCGGATAGAAGCGGGAGGCCTAGAGGCGAGCAGTTCTTC. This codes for CASSPDRSGRPRGEQFF. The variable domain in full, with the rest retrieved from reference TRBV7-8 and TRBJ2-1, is GAGVSQSPRYKVAKRGQDVALRCDPISGHVSLFWYQQALGQGPEFLTYFQNEAQLDKSGLPSDRFFAERPEGSVSTLKIQRTQQEDSAVYLCASSPDRSGRPRGEQFFGPGTRLTVL.

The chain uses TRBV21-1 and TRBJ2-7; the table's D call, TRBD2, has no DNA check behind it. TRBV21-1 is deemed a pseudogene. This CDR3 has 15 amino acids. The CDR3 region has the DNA TGTGCCAGCAGCAAAGGATGCGGGACCACCTACGAGCAGTACTTC. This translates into CASSKGCGTTYEQYF.

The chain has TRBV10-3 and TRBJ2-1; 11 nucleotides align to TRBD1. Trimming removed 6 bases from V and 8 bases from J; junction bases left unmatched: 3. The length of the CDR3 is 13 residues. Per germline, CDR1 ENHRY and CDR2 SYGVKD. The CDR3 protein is CAIRDRGQYEQFF. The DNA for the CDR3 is TGTGCCATCAGGGACAGGGGGCAATATGAGCAGTTCTTC.

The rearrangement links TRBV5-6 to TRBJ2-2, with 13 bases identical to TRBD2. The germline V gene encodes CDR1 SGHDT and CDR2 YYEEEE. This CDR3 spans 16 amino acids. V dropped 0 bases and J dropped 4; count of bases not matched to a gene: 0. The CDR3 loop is CASSLGLAGGTGELFF. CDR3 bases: TGTGCCAGCAGCTTGGGACTAGCGGGAGGCACCGGGGAGCTGTTTTTT.

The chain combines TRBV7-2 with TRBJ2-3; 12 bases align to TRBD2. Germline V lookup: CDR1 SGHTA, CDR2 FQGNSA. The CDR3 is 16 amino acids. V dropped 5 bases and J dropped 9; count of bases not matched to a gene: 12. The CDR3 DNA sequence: TGTGCCAGCAGCCAAGCTAGCGGGGGGGCCCTAGCGACGCAGTATTTT. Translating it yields CASSQASGGALATQYF.